The entry below describes one TCR beta chain. As yet, its antigen is unknown. Each TRB cDNA library was prepared by 5' RACE (with UMI labels). TCRdb derives one entry per CDR3 protein from the 5' RACE reads, leaving out DNA. The sample table sets out about 22,000 distinct CDR3 sequences. Germline V gene lookup returns CDR1 MNHEY and CDR2 SMNVEV (reference sequence). CDR3 size: 15 residues. This entry belongs to a study of CXCR3-negative and CXCR3-positive naive CD8 T cells. Whole-study results and caveats: High diversity, comparable across both naive subsets, contrasted with much lower diversity in memory CD8+ cells.

Material for sequencing was memory CD8+ T cells from blood. The TCR sequence derives from a human donor in good health. Some clones in this sample may be carry-over from other donors' samples. This chain joins TRBV27 and TRBJ2-1; absent DNA, TCRdb's TRBD1 call cannot be checked. CDR3 sequence: CASSNPEDLSNEQFF.